This T cell receptor (beta chain) was sequenced for a study of CD8+CD57+ T cells in acquired aplastic anemia. This clonotype was observed at least ten times. The V end lost 3 bases, the J end lost 3 bases, and 9 bases lay between the germline ends. CDR3 length: 13 amino acids. Germline CDR1 SGHTA, CDR2 FQGNSA. The template for TCR beta VDJ and CDR3 sequence profiling was genomic DNA. TCRdb reanalysed the reads using MiXCR and keeps one entry per CDR3 protein. This sample has around 400,000 distinct CDR3 sequences; 55% to 75% occur once, and the top ten carry approximately 3.8%. The rearrangement links TRBV7-2 to TRBJ2-7, with D unresolved. The clonotype comes from a human donor in good health, serving as a control. Sample: sorted CD4+, CD8+, or CD8+CD57+ T cells (not recorded which) from PBMCs. DNA for the CDR3: TGTGCCAGCAGCTTGGTGGTCTACTACGAGCAGTACTTC. Amino acid sequence: CASSLVVYYEQYF.